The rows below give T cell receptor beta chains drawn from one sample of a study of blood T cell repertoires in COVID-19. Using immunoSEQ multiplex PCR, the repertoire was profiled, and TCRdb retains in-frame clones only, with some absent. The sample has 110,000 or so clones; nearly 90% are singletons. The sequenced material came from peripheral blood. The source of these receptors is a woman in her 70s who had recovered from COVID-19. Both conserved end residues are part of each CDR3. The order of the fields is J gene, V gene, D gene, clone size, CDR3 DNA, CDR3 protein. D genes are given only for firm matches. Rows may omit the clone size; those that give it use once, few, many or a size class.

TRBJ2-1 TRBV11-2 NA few TGTGCCAGCAGCAATAGGGGCGGCTCCTACAATGAGCAGTTCTTC CASSNRGGSYNEQFF
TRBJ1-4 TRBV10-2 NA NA TGCGCCAGCGCTGAGGGACTATCCAGGGAAAAACTGTTTTTT CASAEGLSREKLFF
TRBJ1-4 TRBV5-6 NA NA TGTGCCAGCAGCTTCCCGACAGCAACTAATGAAAAACTGTTTTTT CASSFPTATNEKLFF
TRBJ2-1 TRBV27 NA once TGTGCCAGCAGTTATGCAGGGGCCTACAATGAGCAGTTCTTC CASSYAGAYNEQFF
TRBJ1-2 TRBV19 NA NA TGTGCCAGCTGCGAGCGAGGCTCTGGGGGCTACACCTTC CASCERGSGGYTF
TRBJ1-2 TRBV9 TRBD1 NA TGTGCCAGCAGCGCAGAGAGAGGGACAGGGGACTATGGCTACACCTTC CASSAERGTGDYGYTF
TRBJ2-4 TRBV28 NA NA TGTGCCAGCAGTTTGGGGCAGCTAGCCAAAAACATTCAGTACTTC CASSLGQLAKNIQYF
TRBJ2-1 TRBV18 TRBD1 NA TGTGCCAGCTCACTGGACAGGGGGGATGAGCAGTTCTTC CASSLDRGDEQFF
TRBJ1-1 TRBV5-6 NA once TGTGCCAGCAGCCCTCAGGGAGGGGAAGCTTTCTTT CASSPQGGEAFF
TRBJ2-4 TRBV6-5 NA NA TGTGCCAGCCGCGACCTAGGGGGACCGGAGAACATTCAGTACTTC CASRDLGGPENIQYF
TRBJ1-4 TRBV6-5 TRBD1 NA TGTGCCAGCAGTCCCGGGACAGCTAATGAAAAACTGTTTTTT CASSPGTANEKLFF
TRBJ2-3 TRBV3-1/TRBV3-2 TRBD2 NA TGTGCCAGCAGCCAAGGGGCTAGCGGGGGCACAGATACGCAGTATTTT CASSQGASGGTDTQYF
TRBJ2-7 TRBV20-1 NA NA TGCAGTGCTAGTGGGCCTTATACCTACGAGCAGTACTTC CSASGPYTYEQYF
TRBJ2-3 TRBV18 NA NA TGTGCCAGCTCACCGGACACTGGCACAGATACGCAGTATTTT CASSPDTGTDTQYF
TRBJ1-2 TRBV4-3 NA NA TGCGCCAGCAGCCAAGCCGGTCCCGGGAGCTATGGCTACACCTTC CASSQAGPGSYGYTF
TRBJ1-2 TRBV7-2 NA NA TGTGCCAGCACCTATCTCCAACCCGGGCAGGGCTATGGCTACACCTTC CASTYLQPGQGYGYTF
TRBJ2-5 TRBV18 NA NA TGTGCCAGCTCGCCACGGACAGGGACTAAGGAGACCCAGTACTTC CASSPRTGTKETQYF
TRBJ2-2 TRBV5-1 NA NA TGCGCCAGCACACAGGGATTTGTCACCGGGGAGCTGTTTTTT CASTQGFVTGELFF
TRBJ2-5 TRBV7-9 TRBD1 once TGTGCCAGCAGCCCACCCCCCGGGACAGAAAAAGAGACCCAGTACTTC CASSPPPGTEKETQYF
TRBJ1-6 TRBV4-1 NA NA TGCGCCAGCAGCCAATCACAGATATATAATTCACCCCTCCACTTT CASSQSQIYNSPLHF
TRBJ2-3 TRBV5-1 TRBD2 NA TGCGCCAGCAGGATGGACGGGGGGGATACGCAGTATTTT CASRMDGGDTQYF
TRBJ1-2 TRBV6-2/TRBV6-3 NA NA TGTGCCAGCAGCAACAGGGTTGACTATGGCTACACCTTC CASSNRVDYGYTF
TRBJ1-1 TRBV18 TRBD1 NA TGTGCCAGCTCACGAGGGACAGGGGTGAACACTGAAGCTTTCTTT CASSRGTGVNTEAFF
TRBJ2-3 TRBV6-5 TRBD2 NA TGTGCCAGCAAAGCGGGACTAGCTTCAGATACGCAGTATTTT CASKAGLASDTQYF
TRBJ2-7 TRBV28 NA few TGTGCCAGCACCCGGGACAAATCCTACGAGCAGTACTTC CASTRDKSYEQYF
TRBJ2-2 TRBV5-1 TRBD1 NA TGCGCCAGCAGCGGAGACCTCACAGGGGCCAACACCGGGGAGCTGTTTTTT CASSGDLTGANTGELFF
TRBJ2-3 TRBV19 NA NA TGTGCCAGTAGTATTGCCGAATACTCCACAGATACGCAGTATTTT CASSIAEYSTDTQYF
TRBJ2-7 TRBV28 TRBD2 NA TGTGCCAGCAGTTTAGCGGGAGCCGGGCAGTACTTC CASSLAGAGQYF
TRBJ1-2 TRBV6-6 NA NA TGTGCCAGCAGTTACTCGCCGGGTTTGGGCTACACCTTC CASSYSPGLGYTF